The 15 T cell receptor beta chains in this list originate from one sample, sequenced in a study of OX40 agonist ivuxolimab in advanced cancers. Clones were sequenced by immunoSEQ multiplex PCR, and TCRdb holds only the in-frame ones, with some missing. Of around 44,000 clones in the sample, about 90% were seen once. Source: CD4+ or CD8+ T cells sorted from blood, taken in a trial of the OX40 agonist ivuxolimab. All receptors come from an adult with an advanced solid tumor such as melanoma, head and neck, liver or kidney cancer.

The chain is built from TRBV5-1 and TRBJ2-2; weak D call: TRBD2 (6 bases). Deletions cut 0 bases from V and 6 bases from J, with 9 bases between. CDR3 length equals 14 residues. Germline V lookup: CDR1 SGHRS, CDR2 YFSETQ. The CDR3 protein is CASSLDLAPGELFF. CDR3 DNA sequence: TGCGCCAGCAGCTTGGACCTAGCGCCCGGGGAGCTGTTTTTT.

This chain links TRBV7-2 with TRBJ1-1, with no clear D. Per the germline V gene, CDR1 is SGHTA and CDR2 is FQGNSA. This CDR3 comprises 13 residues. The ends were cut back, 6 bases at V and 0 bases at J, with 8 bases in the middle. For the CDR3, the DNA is TGTGCCAGCAGAGAGGGATTGAACACTGAAGCTTTCTTT. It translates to CASREGLNTEAFF.

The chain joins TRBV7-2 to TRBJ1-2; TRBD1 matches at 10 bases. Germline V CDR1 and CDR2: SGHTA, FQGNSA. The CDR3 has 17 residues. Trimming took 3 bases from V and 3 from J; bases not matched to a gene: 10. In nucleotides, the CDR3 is TGTGCCAGCAGCTTTCGACAGGGGGCTCCGAGTCACTATGGCTACACCTTC. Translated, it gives CASSFRQGAPSHYGYTF. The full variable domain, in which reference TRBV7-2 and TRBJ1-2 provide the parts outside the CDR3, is GAGVSQSPSNKVTEKGKDVELRCDPISGHTALYWYRQSLGQGLEFLIYFQGNSAPDKSGLPSDRFSAERTGGSVSTLTIQRTQQEDSAVYLCASSFRQGAPSHYGYTFGSGTRLTVV.

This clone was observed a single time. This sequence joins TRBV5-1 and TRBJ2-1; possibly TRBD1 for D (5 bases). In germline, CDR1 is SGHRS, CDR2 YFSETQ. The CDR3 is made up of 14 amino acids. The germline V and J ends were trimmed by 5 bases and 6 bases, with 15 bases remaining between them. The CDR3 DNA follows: TGCGCCAGCAGTTTTCTAATTGACAGCAATGAGCAGTTCTTC. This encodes CASSFLIDSNEQFF.

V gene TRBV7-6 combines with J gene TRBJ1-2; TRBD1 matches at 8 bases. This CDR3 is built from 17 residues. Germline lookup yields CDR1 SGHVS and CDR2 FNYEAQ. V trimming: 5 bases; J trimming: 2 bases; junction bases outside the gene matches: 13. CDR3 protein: CASSHRTGRQVNYGYTF. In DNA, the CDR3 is TGTGCCAGCAGCCATCGGACAGGGCGGCAGGTGAACTATGGCTACACCTTC.

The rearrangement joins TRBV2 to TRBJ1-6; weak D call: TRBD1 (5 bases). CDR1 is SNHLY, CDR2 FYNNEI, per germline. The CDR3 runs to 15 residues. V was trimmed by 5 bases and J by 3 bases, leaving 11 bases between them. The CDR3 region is CASSTGLSYNSPLHF. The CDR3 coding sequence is TGTGCCAGCAGTACGGGACTCAGCTATAATTCACCCCTCCACTTT.

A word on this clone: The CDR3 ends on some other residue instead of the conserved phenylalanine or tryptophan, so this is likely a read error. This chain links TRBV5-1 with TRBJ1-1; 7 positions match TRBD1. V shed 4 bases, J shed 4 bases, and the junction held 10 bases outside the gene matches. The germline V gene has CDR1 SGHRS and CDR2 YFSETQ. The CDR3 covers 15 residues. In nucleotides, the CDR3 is TGCGCCAGCAGCCCCCGGGGACAGTCTAGCACTGAAGCTTTCTCT. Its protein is CASSPRGQSSTEAFS.

Written as DNA, the CDR3 is TGTGCCAGTAGTAAACGACTAGCGGAAACAACTAATGAAAAACTGTTTTTT. Translating gives CASSKRLAETTNEKLFF. The chain has TRBV19 and TRBJ1-4; D ambiguous. CDR1 and CDR2 from the germline V gene are LNHDA and SQIVND (reference sequence). Trimming took off 4 bases at V and 0 bases at J, with 15 bases between the two ends. This CDR3 spans 17 amino acids.

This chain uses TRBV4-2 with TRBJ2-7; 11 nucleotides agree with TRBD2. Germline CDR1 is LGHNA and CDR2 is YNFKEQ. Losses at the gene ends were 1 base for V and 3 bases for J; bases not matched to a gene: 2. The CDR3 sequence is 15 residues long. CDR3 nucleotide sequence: TGTGCCAGCAGCCAAGGGACTAGCGGGTTCTACGAGCAGTACTTC. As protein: CASSQGTSGFYEQYF.

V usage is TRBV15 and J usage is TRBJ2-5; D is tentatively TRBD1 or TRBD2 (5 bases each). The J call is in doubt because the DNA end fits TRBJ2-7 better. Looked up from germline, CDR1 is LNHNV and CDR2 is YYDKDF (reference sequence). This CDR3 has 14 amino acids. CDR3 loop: CATSREGTVYEQYF. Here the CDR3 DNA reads TGTGCCACCAGCAGAGAAGGGACGGTCTACGAGCAGTACTTC.

CDR3 protein: CASSSEKAGGSREQFF. The CDR3 region has the DNA TGTGCCAGCAGCTCTGAGAAAGCGGGGGGTTCTCGGGAGCAGTTCTTC. The V gene is TRBV5-4, the J gene TRBJ2-1; TRBD2 aligns across 9 bases. Germline values: CDR1 SGHNT, CDR2 YYREEE (reference sequence). This CDR3 spans 16 amino acids. Trimming removed 3 bases from V and 10 bases from J; junction bases left unmatched: 14.

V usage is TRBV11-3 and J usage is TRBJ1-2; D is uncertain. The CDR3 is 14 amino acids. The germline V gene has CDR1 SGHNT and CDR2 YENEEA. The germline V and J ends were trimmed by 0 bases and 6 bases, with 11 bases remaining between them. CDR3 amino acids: CASSLDRMQDGYTF. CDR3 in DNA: TGTGCCAGCAGCTTAGATCGTATGCAGGATGGCTACACCTTC.

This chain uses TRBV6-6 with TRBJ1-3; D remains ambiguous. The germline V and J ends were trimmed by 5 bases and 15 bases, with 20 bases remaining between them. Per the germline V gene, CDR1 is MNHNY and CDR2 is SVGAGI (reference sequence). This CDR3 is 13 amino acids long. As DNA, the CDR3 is TGTGCCAGCAGTAACAGCCATGGTGAGACACCATATTTT. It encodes CASSNSHGETPYF.

In DNA form, the CDR3 reads TGCGCCAGCAGCACACCGGACAGGGAGAACACTGAAGCTTTCTTT. Its protein product is CASSTPDRENTEAFF. V gene TRBV5-1 combines with J gene TRBJ1-1; 8 bases are a match to TRBD1. Looked up from germline, CDR1 is SGHRS and CDR2 is YFSETQ. There are 15 residues in the CDR3. V shed 4 bases, J shed 1 base, and the junction held 6 bases outside the gene matches.

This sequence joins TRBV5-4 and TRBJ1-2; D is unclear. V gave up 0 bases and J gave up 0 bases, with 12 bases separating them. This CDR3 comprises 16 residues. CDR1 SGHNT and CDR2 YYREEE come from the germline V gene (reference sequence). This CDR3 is CASSLDLGQTNYGYTF. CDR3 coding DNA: TGTGCCAGCAGCTTGGATCTCGGTCAGACTAACTATGGCTACACCTTC.